This TCR beta chain stems from a study of blood T cell repertoires in COVID-19. The wider study: Sources were T cells, B-cell-depleted T cells, or PBMCs; the material itself was cDNA or gDNA.

Profiling relied on immunoSEQ multiplex PCR, and the TCRdb table lists in-frame clones only, not all of them. Of 150,000 to 200,000 clones listed, over 75% are singletons. Allocation to cohorts depended on clinical history reported by the participants. The CDR3 totals 17 residues. After removal of 5 bases from V and 2 bases from J, the junction contained 13 bases not matched to a gene. Germline lookup yields CDR1 SGHVS and CDR2 FNYEAQ. The sequence was obtained from a woman in her late teens or twenties who had recovered from COVID-19. The specimen sequenced was PBMCs or T cells enriched from blood (not recorded which). The chain recombines TRBV7-6 with TRBJ2-7, with 9 nucleotides matching TRBD1. The CDR3 nucleotides are TGTGCCAGCAGCCACCGAATGTGGACAGGGGCCCCCTACGAGCAGTACTTC. As protein: CASSHRMWTGAPYEQYF.